This T cell receptor beta chain was captured in a study of blood T cell repertoires in COVID-19. The overall study: The samples span acute and convalescent COVID-19 from the United States, Italy and Spain. Nucleic acid was either cDNA or gDNA, and it came from T cells, B-cell-depleted T cells, or PBMCs.

CDR3 length: 14 amino acids. The trim removed 6 bases at V and 0 bases at J, leaving 2 bases unmatched. The germline CDR1 and CDR2 sequences are SNHLY and FYNNEI. In the source study's methods: It was from reference gene primer amplification that nucleated cell counts were estimated. Repertoires were generated with immunoSEQ multiplex PCR, while TCRdb's copy carries only in-frame clones and drops some. Clone size and V and J calls were adopted from that table, with D and trimming inferred from the DNA. Of about 200,000 clones in the sample, approximately 83% were seen once. The sequence was collected from a woman in her 40s with active or convalescent COVID-19. Sequenced: peripheral blood. The chain carries TRBV2 and TRBJ2-7, with 10 bases that match TRBD2. The CDR3 loop reads CASSVAGGSYEQYF. For the CDR3, the DNA is TGTGCCAGCAGCGTAGCGGGGGGCTCCTACGAGCAGTACTTC.